A single sample is the source of the 23 T cell receptor beta chains below, sequenced in a study of blood T cells in healthy people across ages (dated by TCRdb to the mid-2010s). Library creation used 5' RACE. Sequencing was carried out with an Illumina HiSeq 2500. A second roughly 6 to 11 cycle PCR used a sample-barcoded 5' primer and a J-beta primer mix. The raw public data were reprocessed by TCRdb itself: fastp quality trimming at Q25, MiXCR clonotype calling, in-frame beta chains only. One record per CDR3 amino acid sequence lists the most common genes and DNA. For this sample there are about 1.8 million distinct CDR3 sequences; 40% to 55% appear just once. The ten top clones hold about 2.1% of the sample. The sample comprised blood. The receptors originated from a woman aged 40 to 50 in good health.

The chain is built from TRBV4-3 and TRBJ1-1; no definite D call. CDR1 is LGHNA and CDR2 is YSLEER in the germline V gene. The CDR3 has 16 residues. V was cut by 0 bases and J by 0 bases, with 11 bases left in between. This CDR3 is CASSQDFEGVNTEAFF. DNA of the CDR3: TGCGCCAGCAGCCAAGATTTTGAGGGCGTGAACACTGAAGCTTTCTTT.

In this sample, this clonotype turned up once. The J gene is TRBJ2-1, the V gene TRBV4-3; D is undetermined. The V and J ends lost 1 base and 7 bases respectively, with 8 bases between them. The germline CDR1 and CDR2 sequences are LGHNA and YSLEER. The CDR3 runs to 13 residues. CDR3 sequence: CASSQGTLNEQFF. Here the CDR3 DNA reads TGCGCCAGCAGCCAAGGGACCTTAAATGAGCAGTTCTTC.

To note about this clonotype: A much larger clone sits a single nucleotide away, making a read error possible. The chain joins TRBV7-7 to TRBJ2-3; 7 positions match TRBD2. CDR1 is SSHAT and CDR2 is FNYEAQ in the germline V gene (reference sequence). The CDR3 is 15 residues long. The CDR3 here is CASSSGRGSTDTQYF. CDR3 in DNA: TGTGCTAGCAGCTCCGGGCGGGGGAGCACAGATACGCAGTATTTT.

The V call is TRBV28, the J call TRBJ1-4; 7 bases fit TRBD1. Germline CDR1 and CDR2: MDHEN and SYDVKM. This CDR3 contains 12 residues. J gave up 13 bases and V 6 bases, and 8 bases lay outside the gene matches. The CDR3 spells CASRYSRQGLFF. The CDR3, as DNA: TGTGCCAGCAGGTACTCAAGACAGGGACTGTTTTTT.

As regards this clonotype: One end of the junction does not line up with germline, which may come from a read error. The rearrangement uses TRBV6-5 and TRBJ1-6, with D maybe TRBD1 (5 bases). CDR3 size: 14 residues. Germline V gene data show CDR1 as MNHEY and CDR2 as SVGAGI. Written as DNA, the CDR3 is TGTGCCAGCAGCTCCACCGGGACGGGCTCACCCCCCCACTTT. Its translation: CASSSTGTGSPPHF.

The table lists this clonotype with a few counts. This chain joins TRBV28 and TRBJ2-5; TRBD2 matches 10 bases. Unmatched junction bases numbered 5, after V lost 3 bases and J lost 4 bases. Germline CDR1 is MDHEN and CDR2 is SYDVKM. The CDR3 loop spans 15 amino acids. The CDR3 sequence: CASSFSGGTGETQYF. Here the CDR3 DNA reads TGTGCCAGCAGTTTTAGCGGGGGGACCGGAGAGACCCAGTACTTC.

The chain employs TRBV4-2 and TRBJ1-2; 9 bases agree with TRBD1. V was clipped by 0 bases and J by 6 bases; unmatched bases: 5. This CDR3 has 15 residues. CDR1 LGHNA and CDR2 YNFKEQ come from the germline V gene. CDR3 loop: CASSQDPGTGHGYTF. CDR3 nucleotide sequence: TGTGCCAGCAGCCAAGACCCCGGGACAGGGCATGGCTACACCTTC.

This clonotype was found a few times. The CDR3 region is CASRTDRGNYEQYF. Here the CDR3 DNA reads TGTGCCAGCAGGACCGACAGGGGAAATTACGAGCAGTACTTC. V and J are TRBV6-2 or TRBV6-3 and TRBJ2-7, with TRBD1 identical over 8 bases. V shed 6 bases, J shed 4 bases, and the junction held 8 bases outside the gene matches. Germline V gene lookup returns CDR1 MNHEY and CDR2 SVGEGT. This CDR3 contains 14 residues.

This clonotype was seen a handful of times. The rearrangement uses TRBV20-1 and TRBJ2-5; possibly TRBD1 for D (5 bases). The CDR3 has 14 residues. The V end was cut by 6 bases, the J end by 5 bases, with 19 bases between. The V gene's germline CDR1 is DFQATT and CDR2 SNEGSKA (reference sequence). CDR3 nucleotides: TGCAGTGCCCTTGGGCAGGGCTATTTGGAGACCCAGTACTTC. Residues: CSALGQGYLETQYF.

This chain connects TRBV5-1 to TRBJ2-1; 8 bases are shared with TRBD1. The germline V gene has CDR1 SGHRS and CDR2 YFSETQ. V lost 4 bases to trimming and J lost 0 bases; unmatched junction nucleotides: 9. The CDR3 has 17 residues. The CDR3 is CASSPGGLRSSYNEQFF. The CDR3 DNA follows: TGCGCCAGCAGCCCAGGGGGCCTCCGGAGCTCCTACAATGAGCAGTTCTTC.

J is TRBJ2-3 and V is TRBV29-1; D remains ambiguous. The CDR3 sequence is 13 residues long. Germline V gene data show CDR1 as SQVTM and CDR2 as ANQGSEA. V was clipped by 4 bases and J by 2 bases, with 10 bases between them. Written as DNA, the CDR3 is TGCAGCGTTGTGCACTCCAACACAGATACGCAGTATTTT. Translation: CSVVHSNTDTQYF.

Concerning this clonotype: A junction boundary mismatches the germline segment, possibly from a read error. This sequence joins TRBV14 and TRBJ2-5; 7 nucleotides match TRBD2. Germline V gene data show CDR1 as SGHDN and CDR2 as FVKESK. The CDR3 has 14 residues. The CDR3 DNA follows: TGTGCCTGCAGCCGCTGGGGGGGTCAAGAGACCCAGTACTTC. It encodes CACSRWGGQETQYF. Full variable domain (rest looked up from reference TRBV14 and TRBJ2-5): EAGVTQFPSHSVIEKGQTVTLRCDPISGHDNLYWYRRVMGKEIKFLLHFVKESKQDESGMPNNRFLAERTGGTYSTLKVQPAELEDSGVYFCACSRWGGQETQYFGPGTRLLVL.

This chain uses TRBV6-1 with TRBJ2-1; 9 nucleotides match TRBD2. The V segment lost 6 bases and the J segment 3 bases; nucleotides outside the gene matches: 18. This CDR3 comprises 19 residues. CDR1 and CDR2 (germline): MNHNS, SASEGT. The DNA for the CDR3 is TGTGCCAGCAGCGGGCGGGGGGGGGGCGTTCTCACGTTCTACAATGAGCAGTTCTTC. Translated, it gives CASSGRGGGVLTFYNEQFF.

The chain carries TRBV5-1 and TRBJ2-1; D is perhaps TRBD2 (5 bases). Germline CDR1 is SGHRS and CDR2 is YFSETQ. The CDR3 is 14 residues long. Trimming left V 2 bases short and J 5 bases short, with 11 bases between. In DNA, the CDR3 is TGCGCCAGCAGCTTCGGGGAGAGTAACAATGAGCAGTTCTTC. This translates into CASSFGESNNEQFF.

This clonotype has more than one count but fewer than ten. The chain has TRBV15 and TRBJ2-6; D remains unclear. CDR1 is LNHNV, CDR2 YYDKDF, per germline (reference sequence). CDR3 length: 17 residues. V was trimmed by 0 bases and J by 2 bases, leaving 11 bases between them. CDR3 residues: CATSRDLRNPGANVLTF. The CDR3 coding sequence is TGTGCCACCAGCAGAGATCTCAGGAATCCTGGGGCCAACGTCCTGACTTTC.

V usage is TRBV5-3 and J usage is TRBJ2-3, with D uncertain. TRBV5-3 is an ORF; its function is uncertain. V shed 8 bases and J shed 2 bases, with 15 bases lying between them. The CDR3 is 14 amino acids. CDR3: CASKVRINTDTQYF. The CDR3 DNA reads TGTGCCAGCAAGGTTAGGATAAACACAGATACGCAGTATTTT.

The chain has TRBV20-1 and TRBJ1-5, with 10 bases identical to TRBD1. This CDR3 spans 14 amino acids. Germline CDR1 reads DFQATT; CDR2 reads SNEGSKA (reference sequence). Losses at the gene ends were 5 bases for V and 3 bases for J; bases not matched to a gene: 4. The CDR3 here is CSAEGQGNNQPQHF. CDR3 bases: TGCAGTGCTGAGGGACAGGGGAACAATCAGCCCCAGCATTTT.

This clonotype was seen a handful of times. CDR3 amino acids: CASSSQGANTEAFF. The CDR3 DNA follows: TGTGCCAGCAGCTCACAGGGGGCTAACACTGAAGCTTTCTTT. V usage is TRBV6-2 or TRBV6-3 and J usage is TRBJ1-1, with 9 bases lining up with TRBD1. This CDR3 is built from 14 residues. Trimming cost V 6 bases and J 2 bases; bases outside gene matches: 4. Germline CDR1 and CDR2: MNHEY and SVGEGT.

The chain joins TRBV6-1 to TRBJ1-3, with D possibly being TRBD1 (6 bases). Germline values: CDR1 MNHNS, CDR2 SASEGT. V shed 6 bases and J shed 2 bases, with 11 bases lying between them. The length of the CDR3 is 14 residues. The CDR3, as DNA: TGTGCCAGCAGGAAACAGGGAGCTGGAAACACCATATATTTT. Translation: CASRKQGAGNTIYF.

The chain carries TRBV24-1 and TRBJ2-1; tentative D call: TRBD1 (5 bases). The CDR3 extends over 16 amino acids. V lost 0 bases, J lost 7 bases, and 15 bases lay in between. Germline loops: CDR1 KGHDR, CDR2 SFDVKD. CDR3 bases: TGTGCCACCAGTGATTTGCGGGCAGGGATGTTGAATGAGCAGTTCTTC. Translating it yields CATSDLRAGMLNEQFF.

The chain recombines TRBV20-1 with TRBJ2-5; D possibly uses TRBD1 or TRBD2 (5 bases each). CDR1 and CDR2 (germline): DFQATT, SNEGSKA (reference sequence). V lost 7 bases and J 5 bases, leaving 20 bases between the germline ends. The CDR3 consists of 14 residues. The CDR3: CSGSRDPGRETQYF. As DNA, the CDR3 is TGCAGTGGATCTCGGGACCCCGGGCGGGAGACCCAGTACTTC.

The chain recombines TRBV10-2 with TRBJ2-1, with D possibly being TRBD2 (5 bases). CDR1 is WSHSY, CDR2 SAAADI, per germline. The CDR3 runs 15 residues. V lost 6 bases, J lost 0 bases, and 12 bases lay in between. The CDR3 protein is CASRVSAGSYNEQFF. The CDR3 coding sequence is TGCGCCAGCAGGGTATCGGCGGGCTCCTACAATGAGCAGTTCTTC.

The chain carries TRBV6-1 and TRBJ1-6; D gene uncertain. This CDR3 comprises 17 residues. Germline loops: CDR1 MNHNS, CDR2 SASEGT. Trimming stripped 5 bases from V and 0 bases from J, with 14 bases between. The DNA for the CDR3 is TGTGCCAGCAGTACATATCAAGCCTCCTCCTATAATTCACCCCTCCACTTT. It translates to CASSTYQASSYNSPLHF.